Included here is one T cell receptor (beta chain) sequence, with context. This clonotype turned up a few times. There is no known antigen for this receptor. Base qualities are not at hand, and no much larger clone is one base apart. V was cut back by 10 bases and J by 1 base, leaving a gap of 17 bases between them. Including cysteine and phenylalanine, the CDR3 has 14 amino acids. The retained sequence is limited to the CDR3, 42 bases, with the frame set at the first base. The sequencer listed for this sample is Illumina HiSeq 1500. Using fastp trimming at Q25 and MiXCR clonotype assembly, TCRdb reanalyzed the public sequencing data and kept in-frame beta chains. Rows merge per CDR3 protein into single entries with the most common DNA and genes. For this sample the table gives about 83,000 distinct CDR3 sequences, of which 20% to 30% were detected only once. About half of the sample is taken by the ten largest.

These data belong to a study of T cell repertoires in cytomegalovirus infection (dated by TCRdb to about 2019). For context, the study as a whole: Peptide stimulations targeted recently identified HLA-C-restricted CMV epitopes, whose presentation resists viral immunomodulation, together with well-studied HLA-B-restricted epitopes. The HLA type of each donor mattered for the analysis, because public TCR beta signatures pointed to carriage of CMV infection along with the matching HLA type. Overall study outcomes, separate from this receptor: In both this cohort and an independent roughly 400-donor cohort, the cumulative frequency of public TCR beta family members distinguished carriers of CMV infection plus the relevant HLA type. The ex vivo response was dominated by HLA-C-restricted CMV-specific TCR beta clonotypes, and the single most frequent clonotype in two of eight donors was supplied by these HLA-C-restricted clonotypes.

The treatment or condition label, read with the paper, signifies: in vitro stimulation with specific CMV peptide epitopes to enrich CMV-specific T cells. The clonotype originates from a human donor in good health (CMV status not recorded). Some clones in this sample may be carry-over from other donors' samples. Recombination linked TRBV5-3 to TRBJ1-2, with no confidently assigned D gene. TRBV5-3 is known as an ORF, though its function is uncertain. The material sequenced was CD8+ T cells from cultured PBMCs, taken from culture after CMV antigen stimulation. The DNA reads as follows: TGTGCCTCCCTTTATCGGGGAATTAACTATGGCTACACCTTC. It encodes CASLYRGINYGYTF.